A selection of T cell receptor beta chains follows, all from one sample in a study of CD8 T cells in ankylosing spondylitis. TCRdb itself ran the 5' RACE reads through MiXCR, one entry per CDR3 protein. Here the sample spans a few hundred thousand distinct CDR3 sequences, roughly 10% being singletons. Sequencing used blood, either unsorted or a sorted T cell fraction (not recorded which). These receptors were collected from a male donor with ankylosing spondylitis or in good health (not recorded which). Both conserved end residues are part of each CDR3. D genes are given only for firm matches. The listing skips clone size in some rows; elsewhere it reads once, few, many or a size class.

V	size	J	D	length	DNA	CDR3
TRBV11-2	NA	TRBJ1-1	NA	13	TGTGCCAGCAGCTTGGTTATAGGCACTGAAGCTTTCTTT	CASSLVIGTEAFF
TRBV28	few	TRBJ1-2	NA	12	TGTGCCAGCAGTTCCCTCATCTATGGCTACACCTTC	CASSSLIYGYTF
TRBV20-1	many	TRBJ1-2	NA	14	TGCAGTGCTAGAGATATGGGGATGGCGTATGGCTACACCTTC	CSARDMGMAYGYTF
TRBV3-1	NA	TRBJ1-4	NA	16	TGTGCCAGCAGCCAAGGATTCCCTAGTGGGCGGGAAAAACTGTTTTTT	CASSQGFPSGREKLFF
TRBV6-1	many	TRBJ1-4	NA	13	TGTGCCAGCAGGACTGCAACTAATGAAAAACTGTTTTTT	CASRTATNEKLFF
TRBV6-1	many	TRBJ1-2	TRBD1	14	TGTGCCAGCAGCCACAGGGGAATTGACTATGGCTACACCTTC	CASSHRGIDYGYTF
TRBV5-6	few	TRBJ2-5	NA	15	TGTGCCAGCAGCTCTCTCGGGCCTACCCAAGAGACCCAGTACTTC	CASSSLGPTQETQYF
TRBV5-5	many	TRBJ1-1	NA	17	TGTGCCAGCAGCTTGAATTCGTACGGCATCATGAACACTGAAGCTTTCTTT	CASSLNSYGIMNTEAFF
TRBV12-3/TRBV12-4	NA	TRBJ1-5	NA	14	TGTGCCAGCAGTGGGGGTTTCAGCAATCAGCCCCAGCATTTT	CASSGGFSNQPQHF
TRBV5-1	many	TRBJ2-1	NA	18	TGCGCCAGCAGCTTCTTTCCGACTAGGGACGGGTCCTACAATGAGCAGTTCTTC	CASSFFPTRDGSYNEQFF
TRBV5-5	NA	TRBJ2-1	NA	15	TGTGCCAGCAGCTTTCGGGCAGGGAGAGACAATGAGCAGTTCTTC	CASSFRAGRDNEQFF
TRBV27	many	TRBJ2-7	TRBD1	14	TGTGCCAGCAGCGTCGGGACAGGGGCCTACGAGCAGTACTTC	CASSVGTGAYEQYF
TRBV4-2	NA	TRBJ2-3	NA	17	TGTGCCAGCAGCCCGGGACTGGCGGGGTCCTCAACAGATACGCAGTATTTT	CASSPGLAGSSTDTQYF
TRBV11-2	NA	TRBJ1-1	NA	13	TGTGCCAGCAGCCTAGTGACGAACACTGAAGCTTTCTTT	CASSLVTNTEAFF
TRBV20-1	many	TRBJ1-1	TRBD1	13	TGCAGTGCTGGGACAGGGCGGCGGACTGAAGCTTTCTTT	CSAGTGRRTEAFF
TRBV5-1	NA	TRBJ2-6	NA	15	TGCGCCAGCAGCGCCGTTTCGTCCGGGACCAACGTCCTGACTTTC	CASSAVSSGTNVLTF
TRBV6-2/TRBV6-3	many	TRBJ2-1	NA	14	TGTGCCAGCAGTTACATTGGGGGAACGGGTGAGCAGTTCTTC	CASSYIGGTGEQFF
TRBV10-2	many	TRBJ2-3	NA	13	TGCGCCAGCAGTGTAGTTCAGTCAGATACGCAGTATTTT	CASSVVQSDTQYF
TRBV3-1	few	TRBJ2-7	NA	14	TGTGCCAGCAGCCAAGAAAGCCACGGGAGACCCGAACGGTTC	CASSQESHGRPERF
TRBV20-1	NA	TRBJ2-7	NA	15	TGCAGTGCTAGAGATTTCACGGGAAACTCCTACGAGCAGTACTTC	CSARDFTGNSYEQYF
TRBV20-1	few	TRBJ2-1	TRBD1	13	TGCAGTGCAAACAGGGGGCGGACCTATGAGCAGTTCTTC	CSANRGRTYEQFF
TRBV5-1	NA	TRBJ2-1	NA	14	TGCGCCAGCAGCTTGGGCCTAGAGTACGATGAGCAGTTCTTC	CASSLGLEYDEQFF
TRBV12-3/TRBV12-4	many	TRBJ2-3	TRBD1	16	TGTGCCAGCAGTTCTTGGGAAGGGGGCTTCACAGATACGCAGTATTTT	CASSSWEGGFTDTQYF
TRBV6-1	many	TRBJ1-1	NA	16	TGTGCCAGCAGTGTGAGGTCTGAGGGGCCAGGCACTGAAGCTTTCTTT	CASSVRSEGPGTEAFF
TRBV2	NA	TRBJ2-3	NA	16	TGTGCCAGCAGTGAAGAAGCGGCGGGCAGCACAGATACGCAGTATTTT	CASSEEAAGSTDTQYF
TRBV19	NA	TRBJ1-2	NA	15	TGTGCCAGTAGTCGGGGGACTCCCGGCTCGGGGGGCTACACCTTC	CASSRGTPGSGGYTF
TRBV7-9	few	TRBJ1-2	TRBD1	16	TGTGCCAGCAGCTTAGTCGACGGGACAGGGGGCTCAGGCTACACCTTC	CASSLVDGTGGSGYTF
TRBV10-3	many	TRBJ2-2	NA	14	TGTGCCATCAGTGCGGGGCAGGACACCGGGGAGCTGTTTTTT	CAISAGQDTGELFF
TRBV25-1	few	TRBJ2-1	TRBD2	16	TGTGCCAGCAGTGCGCGAACTAGCGGGATCTACAATGAGCAGTTCTTC	CASSARTSGIYNEQFF
TRBV24-1	many	TRBJ2-2	TRBD1	13	TGTGCCACCAGTGAACGACAGGGTGGGGAGCTGTTTTTT	CATSERQGGELFF
TRBV5-1	few	TRBJ2-7	NA	17	TGCGCCAGCAGCTTGGAGTTAGGGAGGCGGTCGGCCTACGAGCAGTACTTC	CASSLELGRRSAYEQYF
TRBV5-1	many	TRBJ2-2	NA	16	TGCGCCAGCAGCCATCGGTTAGGGGCGAACACCGGGGAGCTGTTTTTT	CASSHRLGANTGELFF
TRBV5-6	many	TRBJ1-2	TRBD1	14	TGTGCCAGCAGCTGGGACAGGATTGGCTATGGCTACACCTTC	CASSWDRIGYGYTF
TRBV27	NA	TRBJ2-5	NA	15	TGTGCCAGCAGTTTATTTTATGAGGGGGGAGAGACCCAGTACTTC	CASSLFYEGGETQYF
TRBV20-1	NA	TRBJ2-1	NA	17	TGCAGTGCTAGAGACTCGGGGGCCCCTAGCTCCTACAATGAGCAGTTCTTC	CSARDSGAPSSYNEQFF
TRBV10-3	NA	TRBJ1-5	NA	14	TGTGCCATCAGTGAGGCCCTCAGCAATCAGCCCCAGCATTTT	CAISEALSNQPQHF
TRBV4-2	few	TRBJ1-2	NA	15	TGTGCCAGCAGCCAAGGTTACAGGGAAAACTATGGCTACACCTTC	CASSQGYRENYGYTF
TRBV7-9	many	TRBJ2-3	TRBD2	14	TGTGCCAGCACCAAGCGGGGGCCCACAGATACGCAGTATTTT	CASTKRGPTDTQYF
TRBV7-9	few	TRBJ2-1	NA	13	TGTGCCAGCAGCTTATATTCCATGAATGAGCAGTTCTTC	CASSLYSMNEQFF
TRBV29-1	many	TRBJ2-3	NA	12	TGCAGCGGTGGGACGACTGCAGATACGCAGTATTTT	CSGGTTADTQYF
TRBV28	NA	TRBJ2-1	NA	11	TGTGCCAGCAGTTCGAGAGTGGAGCAGTTCTTC	CASSSRVEQFF
TRBV10-3	many	TRBJ2-7	TRBD1	13	TGTGCCATCAGTGGAGGGACAGGGTATGAGCAGTACTTC	CAISGGTGYEQYF
TRBV5-1	many	TRBJ2-1	TRBD2	14	TGCGCCAGCAGCTTATGGCTAGCGGACAATGAGCAGTTCTTC	CASSLWLADNEQFF
TRBV4-2	many	TRBJ2-1	NA	16	TGTGCCAGCAGCCCAGAGGAGGGCGGCTCGGGAAATGAGCAGTTCTTC	CASSPEEGGSGNEQFF
TRBV5-5	many	TRBJ2-1	NA	14	TGTGCCAGCCGTCTTAGCGGAACCTACAATGAGCAGTTCTTC	CASRLSGTYNEQFF
TRBV5-1	few	TRBJ2-1	TRBD2	16	TGCGCCAGCAGCTTGAAAGCGGGAGGGCCACGCAATGAGCAGTTCTTC	CASSLKAGGPRNEQFF
TRBV14	NA	TRBJ2-7	NA	17	TGTGCCAGCAGCCAAGATTGGATCGGCCGAGACTCCTACGAGCAGTACTTC	CASSQDWIGRDSYEQYF
TRBV5-1	NA	TRBJ2-2	TRBD1	15	TGCGCCAGCAGCGAAAGGACAGGGGACACCGGGGAGCTGTTTTTT	CASSERTGDTGELFF
TRBV5-5	few	TRBJ1-5	NA	13	TGTGCCAGCAGCTTGTTGGACTCCGAACCCCAGCATTTT	CASSLLDSEPQHF
TRBV7-8	many	TRBJ2-1	TRBD2	17	TGTGCCAGCAGCTCCACTGGACTAGCGGTCTCCTACAATGAGCAGTTCTTC	CASSSTGLAVSYNEQFF
TRBV5-1	NA	TRBJ2-6	TRBD1	17	TGCGCCAGCAGCCCCCGGGCAGGGGGCGTTGGGGCCAACGTCCTGACTTTC	CASSPRAGGVGANVLTF
TRBV20-1	many	TRBJ2-7	NA	13	TGCAGTGCTACAGGGTCCAATTCCTACGAGCAGTACTTC	CSATGSNSYEQYF
TRBV27	few	TRBJ2-1	TRBD2	14	TGTGCCAGCACTTTCGGGACTAGCGGGAGTGTGCAGTTCTTC	CASTFGTSGSVQFF
TRBV28	NA	TRBJ2-4	NA	15	TGTGCCAGCAGTTTGGGGTCGGGAAACGTTGGCATTCAGTACTTC	CASSLGSGNVGIQYF
TRBV7-9	many	TRBJ1-2	NA	16	TGTGCCAGCAGCTTTCTAGGGTACTTTGAGGACTATGGCTACACCTTC	CASSFLGYFEDYGYTF
TRBV3-1	many	TRBJ1-5	NA	14	TGTGCCAGCAGCCAAGATTTGAAGAGTCAGCCCCAGCATTTT	CASSQDLKSQPQHF
TRBV20-1	NA	TRBJ2-7	TRBD1	14	TGCAGTGCTAGAGACCGGGACAGTCCCTACGAGCAGTACTTC	CSARDRDSPYEQYF
TRBV7-9	many	TRBJ1-2	TRBD1	16	TGTGCCAGCACCGGGACAGGGGGATTCGGACTATTTGGCTACACCTTC	CASTGTGGFGLFGYTF
TRBV5-1	many	TRBJ2-2	NA	13	TGCGCCAGCAGCTTGGAGGGCCCCGGGGAGCTGTTTTTT	CASSLEGPGELFF